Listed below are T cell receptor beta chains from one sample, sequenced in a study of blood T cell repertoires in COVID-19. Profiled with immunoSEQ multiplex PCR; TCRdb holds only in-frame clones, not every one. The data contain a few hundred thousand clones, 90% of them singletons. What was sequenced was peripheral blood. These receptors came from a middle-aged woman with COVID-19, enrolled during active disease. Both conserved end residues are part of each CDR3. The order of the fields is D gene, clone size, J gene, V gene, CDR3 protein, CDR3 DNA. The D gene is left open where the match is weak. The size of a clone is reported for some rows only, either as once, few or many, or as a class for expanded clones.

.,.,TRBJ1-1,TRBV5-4,CASSFSGAYTEAFF,TGTGCCAGCAGCTTTTCTGGGGCCTACACTGAAGCTTTCTTT
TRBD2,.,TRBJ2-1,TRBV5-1,CASSSSGTSSYNEQFF,TGCGCCAGCAGCTCTTCCGGGACTAGCAGTTACAATGAGCAGTTCTTC
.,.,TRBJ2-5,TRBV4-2,CASSQGRSGQETQYF,TGTGCCAGCAGCCAAGGCAGAAGCGGCCAAGAGACCCAGTACTTC
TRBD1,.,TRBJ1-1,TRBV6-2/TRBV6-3,CASSYSSGTGLNTEAFF,TGTGCCAGCAGTTACTCGAGTGGGACAGGGCTGAACACTGAAGCTTTCTTT
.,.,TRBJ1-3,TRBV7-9,CAGSRPGQSRGNTIYF,TGTGCCGGCAGTCGCCCCGGACAGTCGCGGGGAAACACCATATATTTT
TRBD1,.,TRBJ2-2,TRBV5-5,CASSWGQTGELFF,TGTGCCAGCAGCTGGGGACAGACCGGGGAGCTGTTTTTT
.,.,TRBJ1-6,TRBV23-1,CASSQSGEESSPLHF,TGCGCCAGCAGTCAATCTGGGGAGGAGAGTTCACCCCTCCACTTT
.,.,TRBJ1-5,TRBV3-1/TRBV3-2,CASSQGPNQPQHF,TGTGCCAGCAGCCAGGGCCCTAATCAGCCCCAGCATTTT
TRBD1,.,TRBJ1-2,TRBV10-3,CAISESDRGQQGYTF,TGTGCCATCAGTGAGTCCGACAGGGGGCAACAAGGCTACACCTTC
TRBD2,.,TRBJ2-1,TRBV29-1,CSVDGGARNEQFF,TGCAGCGTTGACGGGGGGGCCCGTAATGAGCAGTTCTTC
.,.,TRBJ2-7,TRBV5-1,CASSLVQAPNYEQYF,TGCGCCAGCAGCTTGGTTCAGGCCCCTAATTACGAGCAGTACTTC
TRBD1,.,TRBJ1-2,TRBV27,CASSRDRLNYGYTF,TGTGCCAGCAGTCGGGACAGACTTAACTATGGCTACACCTTC
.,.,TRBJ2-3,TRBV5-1,CASSPDLPADTQYF,TGCGCCAGCAGCCCAGACTTACCCGCCGATACGCAGTATTTT
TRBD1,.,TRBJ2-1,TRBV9,CASSVTGLSSYNEQFF,TGTGCCAGCAGCGTGACAGGGTTGAGCTCCTACAATGAGCAGTTCTTC
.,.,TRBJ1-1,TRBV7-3,CASSSGQANTEAFF,TGTGCCAGCAGCTCGGGACAAGCGAACACTGAAGCTTTCTTT
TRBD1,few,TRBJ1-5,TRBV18,CASSSDRGGQPQHF,TGTGCCAGCTCATCAGACAGGGGTGGTCAGCCCCAGCATTTT
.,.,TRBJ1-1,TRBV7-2,CASSLAVLRVETEAFF,TGTGCCAGCAGCTTAGCCGTCCTCAGGGTGGAGACTGAAGCTTTCTTT
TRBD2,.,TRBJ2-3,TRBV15,CATSRTAGGPDTQYF,TGTGCCACCAGCAGAACAGCGGGGGGCCCGGATACGCAGTATTTT
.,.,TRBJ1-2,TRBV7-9,CASSLMSAGVYGYTF,TGTGCCAGCAGCCTGATGTCGGCAGGGGTGTATGGCTACACCTTC
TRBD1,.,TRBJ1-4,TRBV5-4,CASSSGTGGEKLFF,TGTGCCAGCAGCTCCGGGACAGGGGGTGAAAAACTGTTTTTT
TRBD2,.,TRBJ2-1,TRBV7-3,CASSLASGDYNEQFF,TGTGCCAGCAGCTTGGCTAGCGGGGATTACAATGAGCAGTTCTTC
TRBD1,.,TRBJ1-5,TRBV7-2,CASSSRDRISNQPQHF,TGTGCCAGCAGCTCCCGGGACAGGATTAGCAATCAGCCCCAGCATTTT
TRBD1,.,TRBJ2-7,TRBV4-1,CASSHLPGQGTYEQYF,TGCGCCAGCAGCCACCTGCCGGGACAGGGAACCTACGAGCAGTACTTC
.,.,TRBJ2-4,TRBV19,CASMPGLGDLAKNIQYF,TGTGCCAGTATGCCGGGGTTGGGAGACCTAGCCAAAAACATTCAGTACTTC
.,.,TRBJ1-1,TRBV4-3,CASSSQVYTEAFF,TGCGCCAGCAGCTCCCAGGTTTACACTGAAGCTTTCTTT
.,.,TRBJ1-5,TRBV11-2,CASSFNMGGQPQHF,TGTGCCAGCAGCTTTAATATGGGGGGTCAGCCCCAGCATTTT
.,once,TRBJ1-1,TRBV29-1,CSVVDLFRTDFNTEAFF,TGCAGCGTTGTAGACCTTTTCCGGACGGACTTCAACACTGAAGCTTTCTTT
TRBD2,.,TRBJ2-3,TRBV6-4,CASSVGTSGGAQDTQYF,TGTGCCAGCAGTGTCGGTACTAGCGGGGGGGCACAAGATACGCAGTATTTT
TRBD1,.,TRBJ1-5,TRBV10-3,CAISAGQGGVNQPQHF,TGTGCCATCAGTGCCGGACAGGGAGGGGTCAATCAGCCCCAGCATTTT
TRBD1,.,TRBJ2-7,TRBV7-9,CASSLAGGEQYF,TGTGCCAGCAGTCTGGCAGGGGGCGAGCAGTACTTC
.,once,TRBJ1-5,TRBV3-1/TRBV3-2,CASSLGHPLVGNQPQHF,TGTGCCAGCAGCCTAGGACACCCATTAGTCGGCAATCAGCCCCAGCATTTT